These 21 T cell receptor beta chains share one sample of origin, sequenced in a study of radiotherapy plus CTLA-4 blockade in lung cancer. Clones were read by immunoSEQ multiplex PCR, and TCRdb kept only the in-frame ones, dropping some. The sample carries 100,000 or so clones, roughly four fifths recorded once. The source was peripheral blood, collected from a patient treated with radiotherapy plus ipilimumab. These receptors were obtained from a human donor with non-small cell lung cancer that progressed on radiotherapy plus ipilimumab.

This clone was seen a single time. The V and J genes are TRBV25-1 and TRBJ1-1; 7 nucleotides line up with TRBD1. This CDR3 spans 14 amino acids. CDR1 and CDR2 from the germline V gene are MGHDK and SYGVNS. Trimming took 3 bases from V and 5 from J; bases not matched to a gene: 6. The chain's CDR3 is CASSETGLVTEAFF. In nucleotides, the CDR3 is TGTGCCAGCAGTGAGACAGGGTTGGTTACTGAAGCTTTCTTT.

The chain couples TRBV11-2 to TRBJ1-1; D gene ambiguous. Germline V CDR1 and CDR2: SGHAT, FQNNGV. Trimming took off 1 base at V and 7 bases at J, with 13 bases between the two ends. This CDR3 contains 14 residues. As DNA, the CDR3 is TGTGCCAGCAGCTTAGGGGCGGGCCCGTTTGAAGCTTTCTTT. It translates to CASSLGAGPFEAFF.

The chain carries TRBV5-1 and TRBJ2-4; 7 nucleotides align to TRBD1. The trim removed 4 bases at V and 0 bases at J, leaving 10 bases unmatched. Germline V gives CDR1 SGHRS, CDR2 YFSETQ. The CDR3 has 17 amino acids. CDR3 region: CASSLGTAILAKNIQYF. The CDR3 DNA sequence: TGCGCCAGCAGCCTAGGGACAGCAATTTTAGCCAAAAACATTCAGTACTTC.

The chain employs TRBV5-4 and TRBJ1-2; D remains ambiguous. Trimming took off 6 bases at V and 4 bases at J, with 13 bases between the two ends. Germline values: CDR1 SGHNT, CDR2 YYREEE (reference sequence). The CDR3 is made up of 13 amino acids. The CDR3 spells CASKGGEIYGYTF. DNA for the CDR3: TGTGCCAGCAAGGGTGGAGAGATCTATGGCTACACCTTC. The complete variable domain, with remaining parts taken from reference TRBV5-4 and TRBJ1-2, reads ETGVTQSPTHLIKTRGQQVTLRCSSQSGHNTVSWYQQALGQGPQFIFQYYREEENGRGNFPPRFSGLQFPNYSSELNVNALELDDSALYLCASKGGEIYGYTFGSGTRLTVV.

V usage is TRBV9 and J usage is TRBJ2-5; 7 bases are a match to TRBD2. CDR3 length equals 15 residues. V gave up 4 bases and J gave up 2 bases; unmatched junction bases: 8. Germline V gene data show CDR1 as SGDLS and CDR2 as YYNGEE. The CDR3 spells CASSFSGEVQETQYF. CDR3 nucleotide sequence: TGTGCCAGCAGCTTCAGCGGGGAGGTTCAAGAGACCCAGTACTTC.

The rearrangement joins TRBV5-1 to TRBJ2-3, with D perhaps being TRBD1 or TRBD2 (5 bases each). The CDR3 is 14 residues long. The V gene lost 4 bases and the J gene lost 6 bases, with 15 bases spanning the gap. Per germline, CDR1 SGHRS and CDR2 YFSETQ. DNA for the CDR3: TGCGCCAGCAGCCCCTTCGGGGCAGCGGATACGCAGTATTTT. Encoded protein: CASSPFGAADTQYF.

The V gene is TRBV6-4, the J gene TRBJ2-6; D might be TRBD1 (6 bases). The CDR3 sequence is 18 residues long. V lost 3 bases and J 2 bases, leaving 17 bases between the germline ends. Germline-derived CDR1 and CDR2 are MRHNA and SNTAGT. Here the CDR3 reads CASSEQGAFSPGANVLTF. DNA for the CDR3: TGTGCCAGCAGTGAACAGGGCGCTTTCTCCCCTGGGGCCAACGTCCTGACTTTC.

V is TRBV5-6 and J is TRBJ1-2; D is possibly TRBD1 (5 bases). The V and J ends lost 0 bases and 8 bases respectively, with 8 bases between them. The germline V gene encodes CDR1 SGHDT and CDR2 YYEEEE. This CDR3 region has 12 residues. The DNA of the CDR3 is TGTGCCAGCAGCTTGGTGGACACGGGCTACACCTTC. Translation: CASSLVDTGYTF.

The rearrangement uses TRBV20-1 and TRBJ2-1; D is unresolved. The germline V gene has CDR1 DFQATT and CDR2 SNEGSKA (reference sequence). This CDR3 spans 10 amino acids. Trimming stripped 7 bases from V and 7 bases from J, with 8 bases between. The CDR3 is CSVFQNEQFF. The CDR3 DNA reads TGCAGTGTCTTTCAGAATGAGCAGTTCTTC.

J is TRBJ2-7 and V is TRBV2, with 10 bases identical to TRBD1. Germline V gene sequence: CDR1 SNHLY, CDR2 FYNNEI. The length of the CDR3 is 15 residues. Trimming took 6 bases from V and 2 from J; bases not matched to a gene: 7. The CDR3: CASRGGQGPTYEQYF. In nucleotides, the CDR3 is TGTGCCAGCAGGGGGGGACAGGGGCCAACCTACGAGCAGTACTTC. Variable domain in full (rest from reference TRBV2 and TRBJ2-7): EPEVTQTPSHQVTQMGQEVILRCVPISNHLYFYWYRQILGQKVEFLVSFYNNEISEKSEIFDDQFSVERPDGSNFTLKIRSTKLEDSAMYFCASRGGQGPTYEQYFGPGTRLTVT.

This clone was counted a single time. The CDR3 reads CASSAVRNTIYF. CDR3 sequence (DNA): TGTGCCAGCAGCGCCGTTCGAAACACCATATATTTT. The rearrangement joins TRBV9 to TRBJ1-3; no clear D gene. This CDR3 contains 12 residues. The ends were cut back, 3 bases at V and 5 bases at J, with 6 bases in the middle. Germline CDR1 reads SGDLS; CDR2 reads YYNGEE.

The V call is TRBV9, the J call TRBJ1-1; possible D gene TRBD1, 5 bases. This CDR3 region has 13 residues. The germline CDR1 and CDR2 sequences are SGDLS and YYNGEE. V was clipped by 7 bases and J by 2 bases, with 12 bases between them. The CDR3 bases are TGTGCCAGCCTCCGGGGGGGTAACACTGAAGCTTTCTTT. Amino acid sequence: CASLRGGNTEAFF.

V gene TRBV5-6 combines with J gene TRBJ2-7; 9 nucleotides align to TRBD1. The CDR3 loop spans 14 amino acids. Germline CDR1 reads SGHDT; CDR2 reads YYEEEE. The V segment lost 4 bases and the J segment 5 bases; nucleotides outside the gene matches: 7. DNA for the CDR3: TGTGCCAGCAGCCCGACAGGGGGTAGGGACGAGCAGTACTTC. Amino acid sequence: CASSPTGGRDEQYF.

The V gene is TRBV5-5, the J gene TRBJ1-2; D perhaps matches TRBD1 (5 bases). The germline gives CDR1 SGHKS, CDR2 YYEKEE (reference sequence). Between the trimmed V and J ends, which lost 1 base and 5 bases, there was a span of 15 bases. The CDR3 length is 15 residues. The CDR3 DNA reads TGTGCCAGCAGCTTGTATCCCGCGGGACCTTATGGCTACACCTTC. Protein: CASSLYPAGPYGYTF.

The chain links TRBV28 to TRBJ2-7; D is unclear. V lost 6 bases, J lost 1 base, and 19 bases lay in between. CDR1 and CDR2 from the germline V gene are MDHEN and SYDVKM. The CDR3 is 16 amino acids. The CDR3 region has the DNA TGTGCCAGCAGCAACCCTCGGTCCAGTTTGTCCTACGAGCAGTACGTC. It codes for CASSNPRSSLSYEQYV.

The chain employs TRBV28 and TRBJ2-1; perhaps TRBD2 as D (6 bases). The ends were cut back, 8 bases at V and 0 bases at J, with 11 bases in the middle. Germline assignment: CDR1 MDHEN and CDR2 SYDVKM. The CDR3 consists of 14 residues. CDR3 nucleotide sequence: TGTGCCAGCGAAGCGGGTAGCTCCTACAATGAGCAGTTCTTC. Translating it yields CASEAGSSYNEQFF.

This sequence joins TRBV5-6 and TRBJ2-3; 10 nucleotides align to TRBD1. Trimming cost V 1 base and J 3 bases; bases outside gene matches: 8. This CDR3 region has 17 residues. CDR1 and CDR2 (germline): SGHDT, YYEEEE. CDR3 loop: CASSLWIDRGQTDTQYF. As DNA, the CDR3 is TGTGCCAGCAGCTTGTGGATCGACAGGGGGCAGACAGATACGCAGTATTTT.

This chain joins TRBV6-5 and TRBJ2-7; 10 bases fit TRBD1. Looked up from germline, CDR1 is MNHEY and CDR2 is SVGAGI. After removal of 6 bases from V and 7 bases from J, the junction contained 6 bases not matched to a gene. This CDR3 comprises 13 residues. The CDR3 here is CASSGTGVGEQYF. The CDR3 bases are TGTGCCAGCAGCGGGACAGGGGTTGGAGAGCAGTACTTC.

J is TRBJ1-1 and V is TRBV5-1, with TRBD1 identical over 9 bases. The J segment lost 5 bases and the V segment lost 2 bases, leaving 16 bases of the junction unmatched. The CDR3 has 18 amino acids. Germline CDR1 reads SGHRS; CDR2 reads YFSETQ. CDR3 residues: CASSFLREVTGGRTEAFF. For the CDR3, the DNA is TGCGCCAGCAGCTTTTTACGAGAGGTTACAGGGGGCAGGACTGAAGCTTTCTTT.

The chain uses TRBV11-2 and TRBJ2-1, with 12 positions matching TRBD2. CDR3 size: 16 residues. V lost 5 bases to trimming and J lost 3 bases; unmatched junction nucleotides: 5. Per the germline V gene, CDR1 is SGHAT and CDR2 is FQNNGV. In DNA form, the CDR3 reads TGTGCCAGCAGCCGTACTAGCGGGAGGATCTACAATGAGCAGTTCTTC. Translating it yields CASSRTSGRIYNEQFF.

For the CDR3, the DNA is TGTGCCAGCAGTGCGTTGACTAGCGGGGTTAACACCGGGGAGCTGTTTTTT. Its translation: CASSALTSGVNTGELFF. The chain joins TRBV6-1 to TRBJ2-2; 11 bases align to TRBD2. CDR1 is MNHNS and CDR2 is SASEGT in the germline V gene. CDR3 length: 17 amino acids. V shed 4 bases and J 2 bases; nucleotides not matched to a gene: 6.